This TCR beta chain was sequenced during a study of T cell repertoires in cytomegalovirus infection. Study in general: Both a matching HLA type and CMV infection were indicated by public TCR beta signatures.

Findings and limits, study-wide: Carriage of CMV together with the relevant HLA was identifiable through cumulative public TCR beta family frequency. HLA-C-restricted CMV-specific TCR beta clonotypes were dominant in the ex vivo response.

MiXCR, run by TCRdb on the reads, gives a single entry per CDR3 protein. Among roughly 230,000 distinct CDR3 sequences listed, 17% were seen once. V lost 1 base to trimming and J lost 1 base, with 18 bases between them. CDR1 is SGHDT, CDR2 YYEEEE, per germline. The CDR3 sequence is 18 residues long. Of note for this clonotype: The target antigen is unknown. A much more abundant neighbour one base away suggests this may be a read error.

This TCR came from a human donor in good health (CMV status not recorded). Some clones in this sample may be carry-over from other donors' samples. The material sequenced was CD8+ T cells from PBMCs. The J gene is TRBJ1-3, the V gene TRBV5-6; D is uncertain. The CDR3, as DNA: TGTGCCAGCAGCTTGTTCGGCGAAGAGAACCCATCTGGAAACACCATATATTTT. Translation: CASSLFGEENPSGNTIYF.